This is a list of T cell receptor beta chains from one sample in a study of shared clonotypes between healthy human individuals. The protocol was immunoSEQ multiplex PCR, while the TCRdb copy is restricted to in-frame clones and leaves out a portion. There are roughly 1,500,000 clones in the sample; 95% to 99% occur only once, and about 0.45% lies in the top ten. Input material: naive CD4+ T cells sorted from blood. Receptors were obtained from a man aged 25 to 40 in good health. CDR3s leave out the opening cysteine and the closing phenylalanine or tryptophan.

J,V,CDR3
TRBJ1-1,TRBV7-9,ASSAVSSEAF
TRBJ2-3,TRBV9,ASSVDPNTDTQY
TRBJ2-5,TRBV6-1,ASRADRSPWETQY
TRBJ2-1,TRBV11-2,ASSPAGGKGGYNEQF
TRBJ2-3,TRBV19,ASSINREDTQY
TRBJ2-7,TRBV5-4,ASSRGGTSGSYEQY
TRBJ2-7,TRBV5-1,ASSLDRGRAGN
TRBJ1-4,TRBV15,ATSFGAGAGRGNEKLF
TRBJ1-1,TRBV9,ASSVSTGGREAF
TRBJ2-7,TRBV18,ASSTGTGAPKAYEQY
TRBJ2-1,TRBV29-1,SVEKGSNEQF
TRBJ2-1,TRBV7-8,ASSLAGRGF
TRBJ1-5,TRBV19,ASSIPDGYQPQH
TRBJ2-6,TRBV5-4,ASSQDRRTSGANVLT
TRBJ1-5,TRBV19,ASSTFLEGSFQPQH
TRBJ1-2,TRBV5-6,ASSSNRGGYGYT
TRBJ2-1,TRBV28,ASTRMGGGFNEQF
TRBJ1-4,TRBV6-1,ASNDKTTNEKLF
TRBJ1-5,TRBV28,ASLTGINQPQH
TRBJ2-3,TRBV18,ASSQQTGSADTQY
TRBJ2-7,TRBV7-9,ASSFLQNGLAGGEQY
TRBJ2-5,TRBV5-1,ASSIGTSGETQY
TRBJ1-1,TRBV9,ASSVRGVGRRSEAF
TRBJ2-5,TRBV5-1,ASSLGRVYQETQY
-,TRBV27,ASSGGPGDEQY
TRBJ2-5,TRBV5-5,ASSFQGVYQETQY
TRBJ2-5,TRBV7-2,ASSFSGSQETQY
TRBJ1-5,TRBV15,ATSSSEPTLNQPQH
TRBJ2-7,TRBV7-9,ASSFAYEQY
TRBJ2-7,TRBV5-1,ASSLGGQGGEQY
TRBJ1-2,TRBV27,ASRRQENYGYT
TRBJ2-6,TRBV6-5,ASSGRAGANVLT
TRBJ2-3,TRBV18,ASSPLGQGSTDTQY
TRBJ1-2,TRBV11-1,ASSLSRVSGGGYT